This T cell receptor beta chain derives from a study of somatic mutations in cytotoxic T cells in rheumatoid arthritis. Germline V gene lookup returns CDR1 DFQATT and CDR2 SNEGSKA (reference sequence). The ends were cut back, 3 bases at V and 4 bases at J, with 6 bases in the middle. The CDR3 extends over 11 amino acids. As for this clone: The antigen remains unidentified.

Assay used: immunoSEQ multiplex PCR; TCRdb lists only in-frame clones, some missing. This sample yields 15,000 to 20,000 clones, of which approximately 80% are seen a single time; 12% belongs to the top ten. Broader study findings: About an eighth of the 65 patients had a largest CD8+ clone above 20% of CD8+ cells.

This rearrangement joins TRBV20-1 to TRBJ1-1; D is uncertain. Sequencing was carried out using CD8+ T cells sorted from blood. The receptor was isolated from an adult with rheumatoid arthritis. The CDR3 region has the DNA TGCAGTGCTAGGGGGATCACTGAAGCTTTCTTT. This sequence encodes CSARGITEAFF.